This T cell receptor (beta chain) was profiled in a study of blood T cells in healthy people across ages. Primers used in a second PCR of roughly 6 to 11 cycles were a sample-barcoded 5' primer and a J-beta primer mix. A 12-random-nucleotide template-switch adaptor tagged each cDNA molecule. One entry per CDR3 protein, called by TCRdb with MiXCR from the 5' RACE reads. In the table there are 650,000 to 800,000 distinct CDR3 sequences, 40% to 50% of which are singletons. This clonotype was detected a few times. The antigen is undetermined. Study-level points and caveats: Higher diversity, along with more naive CD4+ cells, distinguished long-lived donors from aged donors.

Germline CDR1 KGHDR, CDR2 SFDVKD. The CDR3 totals 14 residues. V lost 4 bases and J 5 bases, leaving 12 bases between the germline ends. The V and J genes are TRBV24-1 and TRBJ2-3; D is possibly TRBD1 (6 bases). The sample consisted of blood. The receptor comes from a man aged 60-69 years in good health. CDR3 coding DNA: TGTGCCACCAGTGAAGATACAGGGAAAGATACGCAGTATTTT. Translated: CATSEDTGKDTQYF.